This T cell receptor beta chain was captured by sequencing in a study of vaccination and CD4 T cells after COVID-19. On the study more broadly: Convalescent individuals exhibited SARS-CoV-2 positivity on nasal swab PCR, with fewer than ten mild and one severe presentation. Drawing of post-COVID samples took place a median roughly 95 days after diagnosis (range 35 to 161).

CD4+ T cells that had been cultured provided DNA sequenced with the Oncomine TCR Beta short-read assay. In TCRdb, the PCR reads were re-called with MiXCR into one record per CDR3 protein. The sample has over 11,000 distinct CDR3 sequences, approximately 33% seen once. Treatment reported: roughly 10-day PBMC culture with coronavirus spike peptide pools or control peptides (ViraFEST assay). Regarding this clonotype: What it binds is not known.

CDR1 and CDR2 from the germline V gene are SGDLS and YYNGEE. Trimming took 0 bases from V and 0 from J, leaving 8 bases between them. The CDR3 length is 15 residues. The genes are TRBV9 and TRBJ2-3; D call uncertain. Specimen: CD4+ T cells from blood, cultured in vitro, collected after SARS-CoV-2 vaccination. This TCR came from a human donor who had recovered from COVID-19. CDR3 coding DNA: TGTGCCAGCAGCGTAGGAGAGCCTAGCACAGATACGCAGTATTTT. Translating gives CASSVGEPSTDTQYF.